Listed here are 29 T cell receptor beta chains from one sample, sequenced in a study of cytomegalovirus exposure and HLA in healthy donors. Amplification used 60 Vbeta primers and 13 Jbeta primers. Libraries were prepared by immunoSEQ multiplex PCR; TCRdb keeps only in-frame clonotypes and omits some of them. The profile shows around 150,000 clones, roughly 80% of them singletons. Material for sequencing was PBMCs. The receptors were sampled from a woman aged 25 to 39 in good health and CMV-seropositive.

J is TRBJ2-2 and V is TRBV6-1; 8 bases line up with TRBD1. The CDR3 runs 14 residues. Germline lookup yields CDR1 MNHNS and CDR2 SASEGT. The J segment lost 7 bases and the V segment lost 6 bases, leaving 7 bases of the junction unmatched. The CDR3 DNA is TGTGCCAGCAGACAGGGGGAAAGGAACGGGGAGCTGTTTTTT. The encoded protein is CASRQGERNGELFF.

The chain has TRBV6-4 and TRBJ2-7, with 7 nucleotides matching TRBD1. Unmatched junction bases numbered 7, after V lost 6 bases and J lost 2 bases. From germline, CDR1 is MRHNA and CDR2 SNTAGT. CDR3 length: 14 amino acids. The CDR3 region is CASRTGTPPYEQYF. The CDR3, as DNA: TGTGCCAGCAGGACAGGGACACCGCCCTACGAGCAGTACTTC.

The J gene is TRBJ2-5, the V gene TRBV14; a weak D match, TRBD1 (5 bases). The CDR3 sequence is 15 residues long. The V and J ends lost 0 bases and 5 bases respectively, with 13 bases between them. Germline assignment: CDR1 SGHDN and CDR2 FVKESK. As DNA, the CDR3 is TGTGCCAGCAGCCAAGATCTAAGGGGAATGGAGACCCAGTACTTC. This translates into CASSQDLRGMETQYF.

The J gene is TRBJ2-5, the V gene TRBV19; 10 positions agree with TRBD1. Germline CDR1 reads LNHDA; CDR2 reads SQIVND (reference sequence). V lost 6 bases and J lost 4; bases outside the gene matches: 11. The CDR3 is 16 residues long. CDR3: CASRGYGTGDGETQYF. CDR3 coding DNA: TGTGCCAGTAGAGGGTATGGGACAGGGGACGGAGAGACCCAGTACTTC.

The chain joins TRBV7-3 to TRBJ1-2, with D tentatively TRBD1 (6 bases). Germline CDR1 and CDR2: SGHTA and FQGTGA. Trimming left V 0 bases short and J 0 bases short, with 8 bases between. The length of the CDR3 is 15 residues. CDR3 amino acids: CASSLTRTANYGYTF. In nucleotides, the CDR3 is TGTGCCAGCAGCTTAACTAGGACAGCTAACTATGGCTACACCTTC.

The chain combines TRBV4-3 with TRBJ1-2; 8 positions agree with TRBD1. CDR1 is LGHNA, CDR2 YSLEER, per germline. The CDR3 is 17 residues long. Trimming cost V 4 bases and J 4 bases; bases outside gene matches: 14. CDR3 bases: TGCGCCAGCAGCCCCGACCTGGACAGGGTATATAGCTATGGCTACACCTTC. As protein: CASSPDLDRVYSYGYTF.

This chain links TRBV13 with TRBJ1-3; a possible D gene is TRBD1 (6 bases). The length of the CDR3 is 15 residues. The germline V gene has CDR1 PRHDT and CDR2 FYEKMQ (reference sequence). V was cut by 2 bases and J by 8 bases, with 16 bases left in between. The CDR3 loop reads CASSLNREAVDTIYF. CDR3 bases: TGTGCCAGCAGCTTAAACAGGGAAGCTGTGGACACCATATATTTT. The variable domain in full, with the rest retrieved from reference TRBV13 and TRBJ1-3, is AAGVIQSPRHLIKEKRETATLKCYPIPRHDTVYWYQQGPGQDPQFLISFYEKMQSDKGSIPDRFSAQQFSDYHSELNMSSLELGDSALYFCASSLNREAVDTIYFGEGSWLTVV.

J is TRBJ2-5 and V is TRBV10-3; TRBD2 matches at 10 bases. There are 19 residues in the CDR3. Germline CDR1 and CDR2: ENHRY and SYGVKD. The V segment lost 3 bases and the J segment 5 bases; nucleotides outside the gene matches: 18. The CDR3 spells CAISEGFVSGGEKGETQYF. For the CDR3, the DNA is TGTGCCATCAGTGAAGGGTTCGTCAGCGGGGGGGAGAAAGGGGAGACCCAGTACTTC.

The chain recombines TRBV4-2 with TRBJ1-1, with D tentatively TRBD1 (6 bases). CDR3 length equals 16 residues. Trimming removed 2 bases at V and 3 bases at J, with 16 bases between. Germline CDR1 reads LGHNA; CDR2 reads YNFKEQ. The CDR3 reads CASSQPPGRGYTEAFF. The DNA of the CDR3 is TGTGCCAGCAGCCAACCCCCTGGGAGGGGGTACACTGAAGCTTTCTTT.

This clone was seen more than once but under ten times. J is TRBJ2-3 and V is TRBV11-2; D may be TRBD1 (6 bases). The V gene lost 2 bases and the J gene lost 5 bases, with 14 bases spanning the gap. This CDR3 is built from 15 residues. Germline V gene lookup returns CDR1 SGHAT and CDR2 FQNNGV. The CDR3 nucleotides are TGTGCCAGCAGCTTAAGCCGACTGACAGGAGATACGCAGTATTTT. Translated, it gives CASSLSRLTGDTQYF.

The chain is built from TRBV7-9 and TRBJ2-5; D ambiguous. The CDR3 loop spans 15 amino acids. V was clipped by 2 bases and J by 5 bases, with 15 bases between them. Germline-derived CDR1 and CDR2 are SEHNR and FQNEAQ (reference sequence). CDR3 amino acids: CASSLTALLGETQYF. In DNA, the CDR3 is TGTGCCAGCAGCTTAACAGCCCTACTGGGTGAGACCCAGTACTTC.

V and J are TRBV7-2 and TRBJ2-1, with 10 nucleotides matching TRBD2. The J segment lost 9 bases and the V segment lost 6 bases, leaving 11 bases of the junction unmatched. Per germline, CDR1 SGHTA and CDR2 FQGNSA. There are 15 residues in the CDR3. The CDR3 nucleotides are TGTGCCAGCAGTCCCCAGAGCGGGGGGGCCCTTGAGCAGTTCTTC. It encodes CASSPQSGGALEQFF.

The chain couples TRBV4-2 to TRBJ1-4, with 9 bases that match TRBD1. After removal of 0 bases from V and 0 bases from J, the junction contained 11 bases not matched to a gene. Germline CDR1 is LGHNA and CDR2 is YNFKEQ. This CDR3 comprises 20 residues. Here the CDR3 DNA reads TGTGCCAGCAGCCAAGATTTGCCCGGGACAGGGCCACCAACTAATGAAAAACTGTTTTTT. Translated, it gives CASSQDLPGTGPPTNEKLFF.

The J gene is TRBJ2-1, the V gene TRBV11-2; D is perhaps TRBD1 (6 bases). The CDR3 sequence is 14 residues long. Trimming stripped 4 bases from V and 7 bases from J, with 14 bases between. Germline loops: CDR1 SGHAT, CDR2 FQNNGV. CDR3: CASSSLAGANEQFF. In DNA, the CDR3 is TGTGCCAGCAGCTCGTTGGCAGGGGCGAATGAGCAGTTCTTC.

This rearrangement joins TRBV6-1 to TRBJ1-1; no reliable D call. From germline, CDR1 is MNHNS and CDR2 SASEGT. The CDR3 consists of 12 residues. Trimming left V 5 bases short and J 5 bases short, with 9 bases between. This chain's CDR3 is CASSSPLTEAFF. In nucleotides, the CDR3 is TGTGCCAGCAGTTCTCCTTTGACTGAAGCTTTCTTT.

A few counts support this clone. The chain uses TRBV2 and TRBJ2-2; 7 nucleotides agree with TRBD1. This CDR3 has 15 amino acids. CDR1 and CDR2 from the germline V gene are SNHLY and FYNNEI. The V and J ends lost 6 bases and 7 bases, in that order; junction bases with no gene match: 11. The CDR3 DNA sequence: TGTGCCAGCAGAGCCTTACGACAGGGCTTCGGGGAGCTGTTTTTT. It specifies CASRALRQGFGELFF.

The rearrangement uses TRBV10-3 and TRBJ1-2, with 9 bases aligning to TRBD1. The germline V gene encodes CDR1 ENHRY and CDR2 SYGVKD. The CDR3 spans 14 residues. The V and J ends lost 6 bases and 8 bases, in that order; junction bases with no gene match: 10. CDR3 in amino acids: CAISGTQGAEGYTF. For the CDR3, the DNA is TGTGCCATCAGCGGAACACAGGGGGCGGAAGGCTACACCTTC.

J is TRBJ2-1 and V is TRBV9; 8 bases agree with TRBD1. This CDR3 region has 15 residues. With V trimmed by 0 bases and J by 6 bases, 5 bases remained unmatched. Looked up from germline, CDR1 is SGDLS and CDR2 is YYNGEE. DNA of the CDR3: TGTGCCAGCAGCGTAGAAGGGACAGGATCCAATGAGCAGTTCTTC. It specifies CASSVEGTGSNEQFF.

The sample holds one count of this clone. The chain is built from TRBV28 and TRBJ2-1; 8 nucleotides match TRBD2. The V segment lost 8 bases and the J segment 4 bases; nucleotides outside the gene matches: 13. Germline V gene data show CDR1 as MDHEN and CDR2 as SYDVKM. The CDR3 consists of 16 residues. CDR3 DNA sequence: TGTGCCAGCTCCCCCATACTAGCGGTCTATTACAATGAGCAGTTCTTC. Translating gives CASSPILAVYYNEQFF.

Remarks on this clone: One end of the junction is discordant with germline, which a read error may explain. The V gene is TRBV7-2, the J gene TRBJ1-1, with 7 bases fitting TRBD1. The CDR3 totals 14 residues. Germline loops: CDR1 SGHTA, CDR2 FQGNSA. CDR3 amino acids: CAGSLDRWNTEAFF. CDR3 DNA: TGTGCCGGCAGCTTGGACAGGTGGAACACTGAAGCTTTCTTT.

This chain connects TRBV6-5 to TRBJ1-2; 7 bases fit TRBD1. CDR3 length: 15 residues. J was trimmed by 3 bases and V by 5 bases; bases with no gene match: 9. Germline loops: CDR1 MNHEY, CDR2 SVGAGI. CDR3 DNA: TGTGCCAGCAGTCCCAGGGACAGACTTTACTATGGCTACACCTTC. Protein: CASSPRDRLYYGYTF.

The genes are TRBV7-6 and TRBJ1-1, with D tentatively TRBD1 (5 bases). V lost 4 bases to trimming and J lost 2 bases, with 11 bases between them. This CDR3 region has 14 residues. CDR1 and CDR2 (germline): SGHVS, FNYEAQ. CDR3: CASSSFQGNTEAFF. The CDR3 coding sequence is TGTGCCAGCAGCTCGTTCCAGGGTAACACTGAAGCTTTCTTT.

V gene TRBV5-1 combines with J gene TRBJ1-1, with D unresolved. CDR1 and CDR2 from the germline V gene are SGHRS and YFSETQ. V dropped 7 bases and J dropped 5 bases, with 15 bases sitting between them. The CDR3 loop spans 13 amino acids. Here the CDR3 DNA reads TGCGCCAGCGAGGGTCAAGACGCGACTGAAGCTTTCTTT. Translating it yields CASEGQDATEAFF. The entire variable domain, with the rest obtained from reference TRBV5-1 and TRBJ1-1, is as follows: KAGVTQTPRYLIKTRGQQVTLSCSPISGHRSVSWYQQTPGQGLQFLFEYFSETQRNKGNFPGRFSGRQFSNSRSEMNVSTLELGDSALYLCASEGQDATEAFFGQGTRLTVV.

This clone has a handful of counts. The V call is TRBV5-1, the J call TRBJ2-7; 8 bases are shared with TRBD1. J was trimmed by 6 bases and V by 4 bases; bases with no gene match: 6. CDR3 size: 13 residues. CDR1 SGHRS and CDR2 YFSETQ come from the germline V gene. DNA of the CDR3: TGCGCCAGCAGCGCCGGACAGGGAGGCGAGCAGTACTTC. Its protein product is CASSAGQGGEQYF.

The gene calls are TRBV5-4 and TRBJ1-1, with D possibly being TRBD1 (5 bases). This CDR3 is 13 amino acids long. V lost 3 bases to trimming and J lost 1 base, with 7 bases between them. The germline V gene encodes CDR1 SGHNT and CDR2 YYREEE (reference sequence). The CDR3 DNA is TGTGCCAGCAGCTCGGACACGAACACTGAAGCTTTCTTT. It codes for CASSSDTNTEAFF. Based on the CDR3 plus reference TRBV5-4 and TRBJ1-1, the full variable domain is ETGVTQSPTHLIKTRGQQVTLRCSSQSGHNTVSWYQQALGQGPQFIFQYYREEENGRGNFPPRFSGLQFPNYSSELNVNALELDDSALYLCASSSDTNTEAFFGQGTRLTVV.

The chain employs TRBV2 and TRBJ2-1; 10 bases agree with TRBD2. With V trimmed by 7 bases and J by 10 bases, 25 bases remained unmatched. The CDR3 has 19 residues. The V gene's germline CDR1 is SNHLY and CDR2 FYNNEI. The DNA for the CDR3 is TGTGCCAGCAACCTACTAGGGGATATTCTAGCGGGGGCTTTCGGGGAGCAGTTCTTC. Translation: CASNLLGDILAGAFGEQFF.

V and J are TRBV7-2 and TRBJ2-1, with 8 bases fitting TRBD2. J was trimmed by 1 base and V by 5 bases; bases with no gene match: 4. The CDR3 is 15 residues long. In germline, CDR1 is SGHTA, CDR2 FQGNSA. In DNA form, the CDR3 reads TGTGCCAGCAGCCTTTTAGCGGGGTCCTACAATGAGCAGTTCTTC. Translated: CASSLLAGSYNEQFF.

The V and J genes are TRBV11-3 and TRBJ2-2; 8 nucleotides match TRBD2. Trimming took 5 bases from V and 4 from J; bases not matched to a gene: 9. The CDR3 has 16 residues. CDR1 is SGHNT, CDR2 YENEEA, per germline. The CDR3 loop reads CASSPYSGAPTGELFF. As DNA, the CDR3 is TGTGCCAGCAGCCCCTATAGCGGGGCACCCACCGGGGAGCTGTTTTTT.

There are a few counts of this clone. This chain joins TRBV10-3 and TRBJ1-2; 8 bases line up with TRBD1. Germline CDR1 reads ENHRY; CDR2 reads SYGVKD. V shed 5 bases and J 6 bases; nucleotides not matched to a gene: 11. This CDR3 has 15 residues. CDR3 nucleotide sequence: TGTGCCATCAGTTCAGACAGGGGAATTTGGAATGGCTACACCTTC. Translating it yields CAISSDRGIWNGYTF.